Listed below are T cell receptor beta chains from one sample, sequenced in a study of blood T cell repertoires in COVID-19. Method: immunoSEQ multiplex PCR; TCRdb's copy keeps in-frame clones and lacks some. The sample includes about 240,000 clones, more than 70% of them seen just once. The sequencing sample was made of peripheral blood. These receptors were collected from a woman between 40 and 50 years old who had recovered from COVID-19. Each CDR3 is given with its conserved first and last residue. Fields, in order: clone size, V gene, D gene, J gene, CDR3 length, CDR3 protein, CDR3 DNA. The D gene is left open where the match is weak. Clone size, where shown, is once, few, many, or a class for clones that have expanded.

>NA|TRBV7-3|NA|TRBJ1-2|12
CASSPGGRGYTF
TGTGCCAGCAGCCCAGGAGGAAGGGGCTACACCTTC
>NA|TRBV5-1|NA|TRBJ1-2|16
CASSSALGAGTYGYTF
TGCGCCAGCAGCTCCGCGTTGGGGGCCGGGACCTATGGCTACACCTTC
>NA|TRBV19|NA|TRBJ1-1|13
CASDLTGGTEAFF
TGTGCCAGCGACCTAACCGGGGGCACTGAAGCTTTCTTT
>NA|TRBV27|NA|TRBJ1-2|16
CASSPRPSTVNYGYTF
TGTGCCAGCAGTCCCCGACCGTCGACTGTAAACTATGGCTACACCTTC
>NA|TRBV7-2|NA|TRBJ1-1|13
CASSSGGETEAFF
TGTGCCAGCAGCAGTGGGGGGGAGACTGAAGCTTTCTTT
>NA|TRBV15|TRBD2|TRBJ2-7|15
CATSDRTSGTYEQYF
TGTGCCACCAGCGACCGGACTAGCGGGACATACGAGCAGTACTTC
>NA|TRBV6-2/TRBV6-3|TRBD1|TRBJ2-1|15
CASSPRQGAYNEQFF
TGTGCCAGCAGCCCCAGACAGGGGGCCTACAATGAGCAGTTCTTC
>NA|TRBV6-6|TRBD2|TRBJ2-1|15
CASRKEAGVYNEQFF
TGTGCCAGCAGAAAGGAAGCGGGAGTCTACAATGAGCAGTTCTTC
>NA|TRBV5-6|NA|TRBJ1-4|16
CASSPGQPTTNEKLFF
TGTGCCAGCAGCCCCGGACAGCCGACAACTAATGAAAAACTGTTTTTT
>NA|TRBV2|TRBD1|TRBJ1-5|15
CASRGDRGSNQPQHF
TGTGCCAGCAGGGGGGACAGGGGAAGCAATCAGCCCCAGCATTTT
>NA|TRBV10-3|NA|TRBJ2-5|15
CAISAPTEAGETQYF
TGTGCCATCAGTGCGCCGACAGAAGCGGGAGAGACCCAGTACTTC
>NA|TRBV7-2|NA|TRBJ1-5|13
CASSLGAQGPQHF
TGTGCCAGCAGCTTGGGCGCCCAAGGGCCCCAGCATTTT
>NA|TRBV6-1|NA|TRBJ1-4|16
CASSEARGQLNEKLFF
TGTGCCAGCAGTGAGGCTAGGGGACAACTTAATGAAAAACTGTTTTTT
>few|TRBV30|NA|TRBJ2-3|14
CAWSEGGYTGTQYF
TGTGCCTGGAGTGAGGGAGGCTACACGGGGACGCAGTATTTT
>NA|TRBV6-6|TRBD1|TRBJ1-2|14
CASSRGTGGSGYTF
TGTGCCAGCAGTCGCGGGACAGGGGGCTCTGGCTACACCTTC
>NA|TRBV3-1/TRBV3-2|NA|TRBJ2-7|16
CASSPSGSRGIGEQYF
TGTGCCAGCAGCCCCTCTGGGTCCCGAGGAATCGGCGAGCAGTACTTC
>NA|TRBV6-5|NA|TRBJ2-7|14
CATQRGGASYEQYF
TGTGCCACGCAAAGGGGAGGAGCCTCCTACGAGCAGTACTTC
>NA|TRBV3-1/TRBV3-2|NA|TRBJ1-1|14
CASSQPRVNTEAFF
TGTGCCAGCAGCCAACCGAGGGTGAACACTGAAGCTTTCTTT
>NA|TRBV7-6|TRBD2|TRBJ2-1|15
CASSLSTLAGDEQFF
TGTGCCAGCAGCTTAAGTACGCTAGCGGGCGATGAGCAGTTCTTC
>NA|TRBV6-2/TRBV6-3|TRBD2|TRBJ2-7|15
CASTPSGRAGYEQYF
TGTGCCAGCACCCCTAGCGGGAGGGCCGGGTACGAGCAGTACTTC
>NA|TRBV6-5|TRBD1|TRBJ2-7|12
CASQGVGYEQYF
TGTGCCAGCCAGGGGGTCGGTTACGAGCAGTACTTC
>few|TRBV6-2/TRBV6-3|NA|TRBJ1-1|13
CASSHPGSSEAFF
TGTGCCAGCAGCCACCCAGGTTCTTCTGAAGCTTTCTTT
>NA|TRBV7-9|TRBD2|TRBJ2-3|16
CASSQGTSASTDTQYF
TGTGCCAGCAGCCAAGGCACTAGCGCTAGCACAGATACGCAGTATTTT
>NA|TRBV19|NA|TRBJ2-2|12
CASSIGTGELFF
TGTGCCAGTAGTATCGGCACCGGGGAGCTGTTTTTT
>NA|TRBV12-3/TRBV12-4|NA|TRBJ2-7|12
CASSLPPGEQYF
TGTGCCAGCAGTTTGCCCCCCGGGGAGCAGTACTTC
>NA|TRBV7-2|NA|TRBJ2-3|15
CASSPRGGVRDTQYF
TGTGCCAGCAGCCCCCGGGGTGGGGTCCGGGATACGCAGTATTTT
>NA|TRBV25-1|TRBD1|TRBJ1-1|16
CASTKGSGGMNTEAFF
TGTGCCAGCACTAAAGGGTCAGGGGGGATGAACACTGAAGCTTTCTTT
>NA|TRBV6-6|TRBD1|TRBJ1-2|15
CASSAAGTGAYGYTF
TGTGCCAGCAGTGCGGCCGGGACAGGAGCCTATGGCTACACCTTC
>NA|TRBV29-1|TRBD2|TRBJ2-3|13
CSDLAASTDTQYF
TGCAGCGACCTAGCGGCTAGCACAGATACGCAGTATTTT
>NA|TRBV7-6|NA|TRBJ1-1|11
CASRHTKEAFF
TGTGCCAGCAGACACACAAAAGAAGCTTTCTTT
>NA|TRBV2|TRBD1|TRBJ2-7|13
CATPRGRPREQYF
TGTGCCACCCCCAGGGGGCGACCCCGCGAGCAGTACTTC
>NA|TRBV4-3|NA|TRBJ1-2|14
CASSQEGGNYGYTF
TGCGCCAGCAGCCAAGAGGGGGGTAACTATGGCTACACCTTC